The 9 T cell receptor beta chains listed next were all sequenced from one sample in a study of T cells in Graves' hyperthyroidism and ophthalmopathy (dated by TCRdb to the late 2010s). The receptor library was made with multiplex PCR. This sample was sequenced with an Illumina HiSeq 2000. The TCR beta CDR3 regions were amplified from RNA transcripts. The first round of RT-PCR for the TCR CDR3 was performed with the HTBI primer set and the Qiagen OneStep RT-PCR kit. TCRdb cleaned the public reads at Q25 with fastp, built clones with MiXCR and kept in-frame beta chains. Rows with a matching CDR3 protein are joined into one entry that keeps the most common DNA and genes. Recorded for this sample are under 350,000 distinct CDR3 sequences; approximately 26% of them occurred a single time. The top ten hold about a quarter of the sample. What was sequenced was blood. The receptors derive from a man aged 40-55 years with Graves' hyperthyroidism that later progressed to Graves' ophthalmopathy.

CDR3 loop: CASSPSGGIHEQYF. DNA for the CDR3: TGTGCCAGCAGCCCCAGCGGGGGCATCCACGAGCAGTACTTC. This chain links TRBV12-3 or TRBV12-4 with TRBJ2-7, with 8 positions matching TRBD2. Losses at the gene ends were 6 bases for V and 5 bases for J; bases not matched to a gene: 9. The CDR3 is made up of 14 amino acids.

This clonotype was seen only a few times. The chain couples TRBV20-1 to TRBJ1-1, with TRBD1 identical over 12 bases. The germline V gene encodes CDR1 DFQATT and CDR2 SNEGSKA (reference sequence). The CDR3 is 15 residues long. V was clipped by 6 bases and J by 7 bases; unmatched bases: 12. CDR3 DNA sequence: TGCAGTGCCCACAGGGGGGGACAGGGGGCCGTTGAAGCTTTCTTT. Its translation: CSAHRGGQGAVEAFF.

The chain carries TRBV7-6 and TRBJ1-2; D gene ambiguous. Trimming removed 5 bases from V and 7 bases from J, with 20 bases in between. Per the germline V gene, CDR1 is SGHVS and CDR2 is FNYEAQ. The CDR3 contains 15 residues. CDR3 in DNA: TGTGCCAGCAGCCTGGCCACGGCGGACCTATTTGGCTACACCTTC. Translation: CASSLATADLFGYTF.

This clonotype came up many times. The V and J genes are TRBV6-1 and TRBJ2-5; 8 positions match TRBD2. The CDR3 has 15 amino acids. J was trimmed by 5 bases and V by 3 bases; bases with no gene match: 8. CDR1 is MNHNS, CDR2 SASEGT, per germline. In DNA form, the CDR3 reads TGTGCCAGCAGTGATCAAGCGGGAGACGGTGAGACCCAGTACTTC. It encodes CASSDQAGDGETQYF.

This clonotype showed up many times. V is TRBV6-1 and J is TRBJ2-7, with a tentative D call TRBD1 (6 bases). Germline lookup yields CDR1 MNHNS and CDR2 SASEGT. This CDR3 spans 13 amino acids. The V and J ends lost 6 bases and 5 bases respectively, with 14 bases between them. For the CDR3, the DNA is TGTGCCAGCAGCCTCCAGGGACATAACGAGCAGTACTTC. It encodes CASSLQGHNEQYF.

This clonotype was counted ten times or more. CDR3 protein: CAWSVSGSYEQYF. DNA of the CDR3: TGTGCCTGGAGTGTCAGCGGGAGTTACGAGCAGTACTTC. The J gene is TRBJ2-7, the V gene TRBV30; 8 bases agree with TRBD2. CDR1 GTSNPN and CDR2 SVGIG come from the germline V gene (reference sequence). The V segment lost 0 bases and the J segment 4 bases; nucleotides outside the gene matches: 2. This CDR3 contains 13 residues.

This clonotype was recorded many times. This chain joins TRBV19 and TRBJ1-2; 8 bases map to TRBD1. This CDR3 has 14 amino acids. CDR1 LNHDA and CDR2 SQIVND come from the germline V gene (reference sequence). Trimming at V came to 1 base and at J to 4 bases, leaving 2 bases not matched to a gene. The DNA of the CDR3 is TGTGCCAGTAGTATAGCTGGACAGGGCTATGGCTACACCTTC. Its translation: CASSIAGQGYGYTF.

About this clonotype itself: One end of the junction does not line up with germline, which may come from a read error. The chain joins TRBV12-3 or TRBV12-4 to TRBJ1-1; D uncertain. The CDR3 sequence is 14 residues long. The CDR3 DNA reads as TGTGCCAGCGGTTTAAGGCAGCTAAACACTGAAGCTTTCTTT. As protein: CASGLRQLNTEAFF.

This clonotype was picked up many times. CDR3 region: CASSAQDRGISYEQYF. The CDR3 DNA is TGCGCCAGCAGTGCTCAGGACAGGGGAATCTCCTACGAGCAGTACTTC. The genes are TRBV10-2 and TRBJ2-7; 9 bases agree with TRBD1. The V and J ends lost 4 bases and 0 bases, in that order; junction bases with no gene match: 7. Germline-derived CDR1 and CDR2 are WSHSY and SAAADI. The CDR3 runs 16 residues.